This T cell receptor beta chain was profiled in a study of beta chain features in type 1 diabetes. As every portion of the isolated RNA was reverse transcribed, the sequencing read expressed TCRB transcripts. Libraries were prepared by immunoSEQ multiplex PCR; TCRdb keeps only in-frame clonotypes and omits some of them. The table shows some 220,000 clones, with under 13% occurring only once. Germline loops: CDR1 SEHNR, CDR2 FQNEAQ (reference sequence). Trimming cost V 6 bases and J 5 bases, with 11 bases left between them. The CDR3 has 13 amino acids. This clone came up a few times. The antigen remains unidentified. Study-wide points: A potential PCR bias toward shorter templates would be equal in patient and control samples.

A CD45RO/CCR7/CD25/CD127/CD95/CD27 panel sorted naive, central memory, regulatory and stem cell-like memory CD4+ cells. This TCR derives from a man younger than 30 in good health. V and J are TRBV7-9 and TRBJ2-1; D perhaps matches TRBD2 (6 bases). The sample was central memory CD4+ T cells from blood. CDR3 protein: CASRPGRNNEQFF. CDR3 DNA: TGTGCCAGCAGACCGGGGAGGAACAATGAGCAGTTCTTC.